This record concerns one T cell receptor beta chain sequence. Antigen unknown. This CDR3 has 12 amino acids. Germline-derived CDR1 and CDR2 are SGHAT and FQNNGV. The V and J ends lost 5 bases and 3 bases respectively, with 7 bases between them. The data are from a study of cytomegalovirus exposure and HLA in healthy donors. Both 60 Vbeta primers and 13 Jbeta primers went into the PCR. Sequencing was performed with immunoSEQ multiplex PCR; in TCRdb, only in-frame clones are kept and a portion is missing. The sample contains 150,000 to 200,000 clones, roughly three quarters of which appear only once. The study's findings and limits: Later genetic work tied a missense DCLRE1C variant to beta-chain V and J trimming.

The sample comprised PBMCs. This sequence was found in a woman between 45 and 65 years old in good health and CMV-seronegative. The gene calls are TRBV11-2 and TRBJ2-5, with D possibly matching TRBD1 (6 bases). The chain's CDR3 is CASSGTKETQYF. DNA for the CDR3: TGTGCCAGCAGCGGGACAAAAGAGACCCAGTACTTC.